The rows below give T cell receptor beta chains drawn from one sample of a study of beta chain features in type 1 diabetes. The table came from immunoSEQ multiplex PCR; TCRdb's copy has only in-frame clones and leaves some out. The sample carries 150,000 to 190,000 clones, 10% recorded once. Sequencing input: central memory CD4+ T cells from blood. The receptors were sampled from a man between 25 and 39 years old with type 1 diabetes. Both conserved end residues are part of each CDR3. The order of the fields is V gene, clone size, J gene, CDR3 length, CDR3 protein. Clone size is stated in some rows and not others, as once, few, many or a class when expanded.

V: TRBV7-2; size: few; J: TRBJ1-1; length: 15; CDR3: CASSPRLGGDTEAFF
V: TRBV7-2; size: -; J: TRBJ2-1; length: 16; CDR3: CASSWAASGVGNEQFF
V: TRBV19; size: few; J: TRBJ2-3; length: 17; CDR3: CASSIGGNALAADTQYF
V: TRBV30; size: few; J: TRBJ1-5; length: 14; CDR3: CAWSPGQGRQPQHF
V: TRBV5-1; size: few; J: TRBJ1-1; length: 14; CDR3: CASSLRTVNTEAFF
V: TRBV28; size: -; J: TRBJ2-1; length: 13; CDR3: CASSRQGGNEQFF
V: TRBV7-2; size: few; J: TRBJ2-1; length: 15; CDR3: CASSPPGQIYNEQFF
V: TRBV27; size: few; J: TRBJ2-7; length: 14; CDR3: CASSQTYPSYEQYF
V: TRBV5-4; size: -; J: TRBJ2-7; length: 14; CDR3: CASSLGDRAYEQYF
V: TRBV7-9; size: few; J: TRBJ2-7; length: 12; CDR3: CASSYTGGEQYF
V: TRBV5-1; size: few; J: TRBJ1-5; length: 14; CDR3: CASSIQGAGQPQHF
V: TRBV27; size: -; J: TRBJ2-7; length: 14; CDR3: CASRKHRGTYEQYF
V: TRBV19; size: -; J: TRBJ1-2; length: 13; CDR3: CASSRDNAYGYTF
V: TRBV19; size: -; J: TRBJ2-5; length: 13; CDR3: CASSIPGEETQYF
V: TRBV5-1; size: -; J: TRBJ1-1; length: 15; CDR3: CASSHRDTRSTEAFF
V: TRBV5-1; size: -; J: TRBJ2-5; length: 13; CDR3: CASSLTGAETQYF
V: TRBV7-2; size: -; J: TRBJ2-5; length: 15; CDR3: CASSSGGLTTETQYF